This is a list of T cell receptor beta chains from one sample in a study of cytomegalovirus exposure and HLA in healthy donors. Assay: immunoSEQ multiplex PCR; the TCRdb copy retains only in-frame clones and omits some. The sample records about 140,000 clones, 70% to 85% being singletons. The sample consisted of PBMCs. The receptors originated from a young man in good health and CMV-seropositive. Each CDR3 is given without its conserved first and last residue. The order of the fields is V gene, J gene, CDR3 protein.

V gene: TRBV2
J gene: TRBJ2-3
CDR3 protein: ASSAVRSTDTQY

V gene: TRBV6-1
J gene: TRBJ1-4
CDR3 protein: ASSASTVGREKLF

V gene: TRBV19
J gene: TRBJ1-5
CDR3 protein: ASSPDRGIYSNQPQH

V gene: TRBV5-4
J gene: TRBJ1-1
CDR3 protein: ASSLQGNGKAAF

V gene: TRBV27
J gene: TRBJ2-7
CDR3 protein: ASRSLYEQY

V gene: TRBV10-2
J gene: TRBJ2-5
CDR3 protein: ASSDWPRTSGGNRETQY

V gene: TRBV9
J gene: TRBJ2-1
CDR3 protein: ASSPGGGGSYNEQF

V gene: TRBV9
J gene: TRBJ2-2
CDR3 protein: ASSVATATGELF

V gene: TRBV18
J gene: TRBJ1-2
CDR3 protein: ASSPGGGENYGYT

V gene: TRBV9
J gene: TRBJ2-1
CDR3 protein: ASSAQSGLLYGDEQF

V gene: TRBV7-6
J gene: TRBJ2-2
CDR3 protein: ASSLRSSGGPPGELF

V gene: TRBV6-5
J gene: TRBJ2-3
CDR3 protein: ASIGNSDTQY

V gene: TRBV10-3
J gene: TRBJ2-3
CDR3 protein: AISETGGRGTQY

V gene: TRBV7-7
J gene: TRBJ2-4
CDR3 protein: ASSLGALAKNIQY

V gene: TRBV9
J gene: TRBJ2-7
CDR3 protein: ASSVVLDSYEQY

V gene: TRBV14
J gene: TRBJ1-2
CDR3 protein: ASSQIGQGYGYT

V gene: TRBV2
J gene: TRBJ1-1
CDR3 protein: ASSVNRATEAF

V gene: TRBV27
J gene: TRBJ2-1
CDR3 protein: ASSQGQGAYYNEQF

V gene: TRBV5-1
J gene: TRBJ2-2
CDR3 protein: ASSSRQNTGELF

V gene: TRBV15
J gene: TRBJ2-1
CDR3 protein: ATSRTGTSGTGSSYNEQF

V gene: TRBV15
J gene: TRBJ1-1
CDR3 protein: ATSRDPGQAEAF

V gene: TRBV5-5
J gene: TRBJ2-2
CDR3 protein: ASSALNTGELF

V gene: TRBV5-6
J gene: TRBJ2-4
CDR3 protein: ASSLVGNIQY

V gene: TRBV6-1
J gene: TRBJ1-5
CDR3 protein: ASSESGRTGKPQH

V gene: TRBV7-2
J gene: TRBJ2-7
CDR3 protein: ASSFAGTGISYEQY

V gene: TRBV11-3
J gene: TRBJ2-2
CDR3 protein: ASSLEGTGGTGELF

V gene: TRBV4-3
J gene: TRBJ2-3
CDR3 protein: ASSQQLEDTQY

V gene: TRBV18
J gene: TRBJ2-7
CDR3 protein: ASSHGTDGYEQY

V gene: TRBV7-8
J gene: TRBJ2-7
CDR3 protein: ASSFSGGDEQY

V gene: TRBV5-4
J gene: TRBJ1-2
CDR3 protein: ASTPPGGPYGYT

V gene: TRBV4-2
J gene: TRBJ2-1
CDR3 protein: ASSQGMASGGLYNEQF

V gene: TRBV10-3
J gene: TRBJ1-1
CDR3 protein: AISRLTGVNTEAF